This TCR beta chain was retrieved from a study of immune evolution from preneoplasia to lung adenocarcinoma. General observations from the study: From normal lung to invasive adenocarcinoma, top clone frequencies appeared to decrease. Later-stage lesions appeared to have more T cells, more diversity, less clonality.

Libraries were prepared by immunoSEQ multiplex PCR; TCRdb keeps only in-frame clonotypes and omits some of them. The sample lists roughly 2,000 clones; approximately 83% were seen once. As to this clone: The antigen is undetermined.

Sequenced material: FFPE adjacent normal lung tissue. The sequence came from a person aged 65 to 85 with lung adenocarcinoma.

This chain's CDR3 is CASSSFTSGRHEQYF. In DNA form, the CDR3 reads TGTGCCAGCAGCTCGTTTACTAGCGGGAGACACGAGCAGTACTTC. The chain links TRBV7-9 to TRBJ2-7; TRBD2 matches 11 bases. The junction had 7 bases not matched to a gene; V was cut back by 4 bases and J by 5 bases. The CDR3 has 15 amino acids. Germline-derived CDR1 and CDR2 are SEHNR and FQNEAQ (reference sequence).